This T cell receptor (beta chain) derives from a study of cytomegalovirus exposure and HLA in healthy donors. Study observations and caveats: Reportedly, TCR beta sequences accurately predicted HLA-A and HLA-B alleles in most subjects. An analysis was carried out at a later point. It showed that HLA-associated TCR beta chains were more clonally expanded than equally common non-associated chains. Overall, around 160 TCR beta chains were annotated as cytomegalovirus-associated.

The study ran its PCR with 60 Vbeta and 13 Jbeta primers. In the authors' workflow: Roughly 9.9 million shared chains were among the about 80 million unique TCR beta chains that a later analysis counted. TCRdb's copy holds only in-frame clones and misses some; the assay was immunoSEQ multiplex PCR. That table supplies the V and J calls and clone size; D and trimming were determined from the DNA. The sample yields 250,000 to 350,000 clones, approximately 90% seen once. Looked up from germline, CDR1 is SGHRS and CDR2 is YFSETQ. The CDR3 spans 18 residues. Germline trimming cut 5 bases from V and 1 base from J; bases unmatched to any gene: 16. To note about this clone: Its target is not known.

J is TRBJ2-3 and V is TRBV5-1; the match to TRBD2 covers 7 bases. This TCR was recovered from a woman aged 18-30 years in good health and CMV-seronegative. The specimen sequenced was PBMCs. CDR3 DNA sequence: TGCGCCAGCAGGTATCGACCCGTCAGCGGGGCCCGCACAGATACGCAGTATTTT. This encodes CASRYRPVSGARTDTQYF.